The entry below describes one T cell receptor (beta chain). Its specificity is unknown. Primers for the PCR totalled 60 Vbeta and 13 Jbeta. Data came from immunoSEQ multiplex PCR; TCRdb stores just in-frame clones and leaves some out. Here the sample spans about 250,000 clones, around 78% being singletons. This specimen belongs to a study of cytomegalovirus exposure and HLA in healthy donors. Overall study: In an earlier analysis, some 110 million unique TCR beta sequences were found from about 180 million T cells.

Study observations and caveats: Likely technical artifact: a cluster of highly shared sequence variants. Cytomegalovirus status was reportedly diagnosed by the classifier with high specificity and sensitivity. Testing in vitro showed a few CMV-associated chains specific for CMV antigens.

Sequenced material: PBMCs. The source is a boy between 10 and 17 years old in good health and CMV-seronegative.

Here the CDR3 reads CASSLTVRDEQYF. CDR3 coding DNA: TGTGCCAGCAGTTTGACAGTAAGGGACGAGCAGTACTTC. This chain links TRBV27 with TRBJ2-7; D is perhaps TRBD1 (5 bases). Deletions cut 3 bases from V and 5 bases from J, with 11 bases between. This CDR3 contains 13 residues. The germline CDR1 and CDR2 sequences are MNHEY and SMNVEV (reference sequence).